This T cell receptor (beta chain) appears in the sequencing data of a study of metastatic and nonmetastatic thyroid tumors. On the study more broadly: Malignant and benign thyroid patients had repertoires compared in peripheral blood and tumor or nodule tissue.

This clone came up many times. Germline is not matched at one junction end, which may reflect a read error. This same CDR3 is encoded by further DNA sequences in the sample. In the original processing: Variation in CDR3 across clinicopathological groups served as the basis for constructing a distant-metastasis classifier in papillary thyroid cancer. With MiXCR, TCRdb reprocessed the PCR reads. These V and J calls rely on TCRdb rather than the paper's analysis. Among tens of thousands of clones, about an eighth were seen once, and the ten largest hold 11%. The CDR3 totals 15 residues. CDR1 MNHNS and CDR2 SASEGT come from the germline V gene. Patients were all untreated before their thyroid surgery.

The receptor's source is a female donor with papillary thyroid cancer or a benign thyroid nodule (not recorded which). Some clones in this sample may be carry-over from other donors' samples. The sample comprised blood. The rearrangement links TRBV6-1 to TRBJ2-5; 7 bases are a match to TRBD1. CDR3: CASSGGQSPQETQYF. In DNA form, the CDR3 reads TGTGCCAGCAGTGGGGGACAGTCCCCCCAAGAAACCCAGTACTTC.